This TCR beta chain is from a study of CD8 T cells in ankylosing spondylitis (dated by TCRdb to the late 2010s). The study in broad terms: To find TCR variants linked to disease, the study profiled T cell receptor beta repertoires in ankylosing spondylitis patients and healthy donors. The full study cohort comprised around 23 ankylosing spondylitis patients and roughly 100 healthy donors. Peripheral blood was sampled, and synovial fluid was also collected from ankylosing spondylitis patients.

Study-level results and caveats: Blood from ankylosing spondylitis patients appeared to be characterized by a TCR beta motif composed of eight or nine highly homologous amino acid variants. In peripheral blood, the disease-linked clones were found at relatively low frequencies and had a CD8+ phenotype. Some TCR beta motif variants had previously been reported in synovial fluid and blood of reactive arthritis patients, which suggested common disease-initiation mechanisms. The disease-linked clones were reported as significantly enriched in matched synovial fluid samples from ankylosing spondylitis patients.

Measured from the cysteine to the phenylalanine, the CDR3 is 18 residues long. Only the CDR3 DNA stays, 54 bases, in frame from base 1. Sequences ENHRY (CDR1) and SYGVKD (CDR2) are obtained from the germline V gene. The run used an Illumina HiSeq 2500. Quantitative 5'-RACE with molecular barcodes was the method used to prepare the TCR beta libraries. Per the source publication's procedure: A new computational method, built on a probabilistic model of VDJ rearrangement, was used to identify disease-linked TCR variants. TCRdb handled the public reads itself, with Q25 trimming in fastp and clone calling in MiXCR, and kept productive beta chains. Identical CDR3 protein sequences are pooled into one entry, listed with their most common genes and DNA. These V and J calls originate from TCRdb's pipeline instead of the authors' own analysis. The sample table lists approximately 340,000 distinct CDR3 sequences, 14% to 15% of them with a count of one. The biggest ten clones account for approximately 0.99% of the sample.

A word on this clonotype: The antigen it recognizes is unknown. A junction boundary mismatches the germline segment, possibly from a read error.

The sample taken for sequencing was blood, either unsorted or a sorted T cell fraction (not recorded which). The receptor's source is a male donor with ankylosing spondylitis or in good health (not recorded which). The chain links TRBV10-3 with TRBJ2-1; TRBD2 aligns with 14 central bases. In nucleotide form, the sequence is TGTGCCTTCAGTGCCGGGACTAGCGGGAGCGGTTCCTACAATGAGCAGTTCTTC. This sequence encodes CAFSAGTSGSGSYNEQFF.